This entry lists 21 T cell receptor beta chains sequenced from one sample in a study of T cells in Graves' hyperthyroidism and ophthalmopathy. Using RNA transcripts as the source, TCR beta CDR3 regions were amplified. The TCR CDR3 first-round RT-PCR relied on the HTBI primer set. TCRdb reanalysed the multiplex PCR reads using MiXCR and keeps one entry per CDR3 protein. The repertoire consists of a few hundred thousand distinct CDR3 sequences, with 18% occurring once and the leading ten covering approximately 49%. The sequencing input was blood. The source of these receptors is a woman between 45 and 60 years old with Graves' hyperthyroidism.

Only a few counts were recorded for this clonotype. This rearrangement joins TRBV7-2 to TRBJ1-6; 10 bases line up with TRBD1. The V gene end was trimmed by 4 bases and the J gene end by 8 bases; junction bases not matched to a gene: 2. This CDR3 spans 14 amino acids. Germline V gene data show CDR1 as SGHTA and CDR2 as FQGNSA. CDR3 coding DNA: TGTGCCAGCAGCTCCGGGACAGGGGATTCACCCCTCCACTTT. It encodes CASSSGTGDSPLHF.

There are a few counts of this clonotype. CDR3 in DNA: TGCGCCAGCAGCTTGGGCACCGGACAGGGGGGAAATTCACCCCTCCACTTT. This translates into CASSLGTGQGGNSPLHF. J is TRBJ1-6 and V is TRBV5-1; TRBD1 agrees at 10 bases. The CDR3 extends over 17 amino acids. The ends lost 0 bases at V and 7 bases at J; junction bases unmatched: 7. CDR1 and CDR2 from the germline V gene are SGHRS and YFSETQ.

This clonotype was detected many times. CDR3 amino acids: CATTLGHAYEQYF. The CDR3 coding sequence is TGTGCCACTACCCTGGGACACGCTTACGAGCAGTACTTC. This chain uses TRBV28 with TRBJ2-7; TRBD1 might be the D (6 bases). The CDR3 extends over 13 amino acids. V was cut by 10 bases and J by 4 bases, with 17 bases left in between. CDR1 and CDR2 (germline): MDHEN, SYDVKM.

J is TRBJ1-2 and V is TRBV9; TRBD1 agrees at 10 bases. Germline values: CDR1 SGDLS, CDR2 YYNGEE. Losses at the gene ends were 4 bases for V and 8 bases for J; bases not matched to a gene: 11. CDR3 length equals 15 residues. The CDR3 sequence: CASSRKGTGVGGYTF. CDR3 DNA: TGTGCCAGCAGCAGAAAGGGGACAGGGGTCGGCGGCTACACCTTC.

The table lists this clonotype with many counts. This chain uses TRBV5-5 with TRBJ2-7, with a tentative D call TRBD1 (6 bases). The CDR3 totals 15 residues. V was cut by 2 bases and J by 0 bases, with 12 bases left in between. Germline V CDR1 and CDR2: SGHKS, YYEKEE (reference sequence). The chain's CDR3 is CASSLRDTFSYEQYV. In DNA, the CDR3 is TGTGCCAGCAGCTTACGGGACACCTTCTCCTACGAGCAGTACGTC.

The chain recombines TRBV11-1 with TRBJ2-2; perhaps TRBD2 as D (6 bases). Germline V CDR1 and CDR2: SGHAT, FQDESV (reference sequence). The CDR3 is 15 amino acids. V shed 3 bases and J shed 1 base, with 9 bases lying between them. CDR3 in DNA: TGTGCCAGCAGCTTTCGGCGGGGGAACACCGGGGAGCTGTTTTTT. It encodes CASSFRRGNTGELFF.

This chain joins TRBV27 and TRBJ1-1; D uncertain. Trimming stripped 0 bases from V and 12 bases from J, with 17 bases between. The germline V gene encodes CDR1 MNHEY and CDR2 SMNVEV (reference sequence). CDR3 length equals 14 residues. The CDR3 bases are TGTGCCAGCAGTTTATCCCCCGGGGATACGGGGACTTTCTTT. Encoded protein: CASSLSPGDTGTFF.

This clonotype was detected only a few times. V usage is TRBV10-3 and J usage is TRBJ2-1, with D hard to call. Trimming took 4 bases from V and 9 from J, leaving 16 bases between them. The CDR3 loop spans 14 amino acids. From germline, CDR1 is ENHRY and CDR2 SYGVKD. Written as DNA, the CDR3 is TGTGCCATCAGTGCGGCGGAGCCCTCGGGTGAGCAGTTCTTC. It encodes CAISAAEPSGEQFF.

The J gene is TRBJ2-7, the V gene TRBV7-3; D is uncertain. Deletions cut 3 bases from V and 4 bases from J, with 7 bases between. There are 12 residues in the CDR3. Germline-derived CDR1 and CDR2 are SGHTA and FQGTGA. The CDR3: CASSFPPYEQYV. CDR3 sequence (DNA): TGTGCCAGCAGCTTCCCCCCGTACGAGCAGTACGTC.

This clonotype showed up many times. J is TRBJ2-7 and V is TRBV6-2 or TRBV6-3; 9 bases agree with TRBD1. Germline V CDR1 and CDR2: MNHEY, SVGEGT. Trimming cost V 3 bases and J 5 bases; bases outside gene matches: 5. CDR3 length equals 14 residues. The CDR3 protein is CASSYPGQGNEQYV. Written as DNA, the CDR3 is TGTGCCAGCAGTTATCCGGGACAGGGAAACGAGCAGTACGTC.

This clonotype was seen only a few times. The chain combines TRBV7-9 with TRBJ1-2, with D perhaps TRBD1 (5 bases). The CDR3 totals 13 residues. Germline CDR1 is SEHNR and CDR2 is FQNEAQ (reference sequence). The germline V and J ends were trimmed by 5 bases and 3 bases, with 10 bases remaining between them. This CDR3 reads CASSEGSDYGYTF. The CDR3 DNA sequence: TGTGCCAGCAGCGAGGGGTCCGACTATGGCTACACCTTC.

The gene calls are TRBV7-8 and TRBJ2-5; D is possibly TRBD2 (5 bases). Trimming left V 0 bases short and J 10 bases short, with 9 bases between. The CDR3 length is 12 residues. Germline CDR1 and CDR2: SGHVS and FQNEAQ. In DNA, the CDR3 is TGTGCCAGCAGCTTAGCCGCGGGTGACCAGTACTTC. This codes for CASSLAAGDQYF. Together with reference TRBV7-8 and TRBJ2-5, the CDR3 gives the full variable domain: GAGVSQSPRYKVAKRGQDVALRCDPISGHVSLFWYQQALGQGPEFLTYFQNEAQLDKSGLPSDRFFAERPEGSVSTLKIQRTQQEDSAVYLCASSLAAGDQYFGPGTRLLVL.

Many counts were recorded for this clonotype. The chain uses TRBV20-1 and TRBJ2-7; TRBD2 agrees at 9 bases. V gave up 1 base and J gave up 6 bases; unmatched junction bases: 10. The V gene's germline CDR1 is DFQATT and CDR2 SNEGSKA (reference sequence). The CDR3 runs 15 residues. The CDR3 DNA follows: TGCAGTGCTAGAGGGGGCGGGAGGGCCAGAGGCGAGCAGTACTTC. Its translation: CSARGGGRARGEQYF.

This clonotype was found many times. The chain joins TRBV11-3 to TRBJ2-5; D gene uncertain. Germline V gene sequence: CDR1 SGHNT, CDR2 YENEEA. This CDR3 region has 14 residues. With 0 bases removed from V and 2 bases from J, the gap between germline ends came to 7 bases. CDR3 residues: CASSLDGQQETQYF. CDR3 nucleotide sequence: TGTGCCAGCAGCTTAGATGGGCAGCAAGAGACCCAGTACTTC.

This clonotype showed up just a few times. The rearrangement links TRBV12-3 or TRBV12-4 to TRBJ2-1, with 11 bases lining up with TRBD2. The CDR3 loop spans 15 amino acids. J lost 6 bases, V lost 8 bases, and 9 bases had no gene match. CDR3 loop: CASGIGLAGGNEQFF. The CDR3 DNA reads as TGTGCCAGCGGAATAGGGCTAGCGGGAGGCAATGAGCAGTTCTTC.

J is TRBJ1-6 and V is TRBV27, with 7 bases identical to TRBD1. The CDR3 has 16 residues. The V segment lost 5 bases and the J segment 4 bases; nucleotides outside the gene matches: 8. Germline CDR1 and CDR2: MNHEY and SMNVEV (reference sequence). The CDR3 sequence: CASSKSDREYNSPLHF. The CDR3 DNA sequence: TGTGCCAGCAGTAAATCAGACAGGGAATATAATTCACCCCTCCACTTT.

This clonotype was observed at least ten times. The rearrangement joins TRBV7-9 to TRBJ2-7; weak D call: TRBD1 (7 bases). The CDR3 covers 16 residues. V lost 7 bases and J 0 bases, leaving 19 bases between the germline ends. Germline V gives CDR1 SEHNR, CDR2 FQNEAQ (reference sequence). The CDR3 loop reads CASTGAGTENSYEQYV. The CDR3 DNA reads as TGTGCCAGCACGGGGGCCGGGACAGAAAACTCCTACGAGCAGTACGTC.

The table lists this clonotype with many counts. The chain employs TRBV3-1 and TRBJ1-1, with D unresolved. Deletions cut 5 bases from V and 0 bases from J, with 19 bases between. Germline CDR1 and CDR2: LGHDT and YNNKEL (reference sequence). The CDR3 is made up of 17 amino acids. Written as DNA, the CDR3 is TGTGCCAGCAGCGATATGATTAGCCACCACATGAACACTGAAGCTTTCTTT. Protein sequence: CASSDMISHHMNTEAFF.

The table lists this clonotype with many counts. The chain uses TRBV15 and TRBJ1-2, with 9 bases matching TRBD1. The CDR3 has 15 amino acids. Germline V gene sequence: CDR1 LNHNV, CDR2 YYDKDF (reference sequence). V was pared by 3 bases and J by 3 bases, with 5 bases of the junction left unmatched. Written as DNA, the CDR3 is TGTGCCACCAGCAGCAACAGGGGGCTCGACTATGGCTACACCTTC. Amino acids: CATSSNRGLDYGYTF.

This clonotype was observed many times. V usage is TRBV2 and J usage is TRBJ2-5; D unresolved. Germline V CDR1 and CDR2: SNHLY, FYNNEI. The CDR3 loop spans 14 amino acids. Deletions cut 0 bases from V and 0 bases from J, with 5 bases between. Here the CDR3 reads CASSEALYQETQYF. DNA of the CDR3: TGTGCCAGCAGTGAAGCCTTGTACCAAGAGACCCAGTACTTC.

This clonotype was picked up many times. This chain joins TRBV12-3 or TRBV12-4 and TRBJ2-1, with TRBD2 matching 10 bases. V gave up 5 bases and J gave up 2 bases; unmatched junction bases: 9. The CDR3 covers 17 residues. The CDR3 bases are TGTGCCAGCAGTCCTCAGCCCGGACTAGCGGCCTACAATGAGCAGTTCTTC. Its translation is CASSPQPGLAAYNEQFF.